Presented here are 13 T cell receptor beta chains from one specimen sequenced in a study of cytomegalovirus exposure and HLA in healthy donors. PCR was performed using 60 Vbeta and 13 Jbeta primers. Sequenced by immunoSEQ multiplex PCR; TCRdb stores in-frame clones only, minus some. The data contain approximately 170,000 clones, roughly 80% of them singletons. The specimen sequenced was PBMCs. These receptors all stem from a male donor in good health and CMV-seronegative.

Comment on this clone: One end of the junction varies from germline; a read error may be responsible. The rearrangement links TRBV4-1 to TRBJ1-4, with D uncertain. The CDR3 extends over 10 amino acids. CDR1 and CDR2 (germline): MGHRA, YSYEKL. CDR3 sequence: CASSQGVQVF. DNA for the CDR3: TGCGCCAGCAGCCAAGGGGTTCAGGTTTTT.

V is TRBV20-1 and J is TRBJ2-7; a possible D gene is TRBD2 (6 bases). Germline-derived CDR1 and CDR2 are DFQATT and SNEGSKA (reference sequence). The CDR3 is 11 amino acids. V lost 8 bases and J lost 6, with 14 bases in between. DNA of the CDR3: TGCAGTAACAACTGGAGGGGCGAGCAGTACTTC. Protein: CSNNWRGEQYF.

As DNA, the CDR3 is TGCGCCAGCAGCCCCAGACAGGGGCAGAACACTGAAGCTTTCTTT. Translated: CASSPRQGQNTEAFF. The V and J genes are TRBV5-1 and TRBJ1-1; 8 bases map to TRBD1. This CDR3 is 15 amino acids long. The germline V gene has CDR1 SGHRS and CDR2 YFSETQ. The J segment lost 1 base and the V segment lost 4 bases, leaving 6 bases of the junction unmatched.

V is TRBV7-9 and J is TRBJ2-7; weak D call: TRBD1 (6 bases). Germline V gene sequence: CDR1 SEHNR, CDR2 FQNEAQ (reference sequence). The CDR3 loop spans 15 amino acids. The V end lost 5 bases, the J end lost 0 bases, and 14 bases lay between the germline ends. CDR3 coding DNA: TGTGCCAGCAGCACGACGACAGGTAGCTCCTACGAGCAGTACTTC. It encodes CASSTTTGSSYEQYF.

The rearrangement joins TRBV11-2 to TRBJ2-7, with 8 bases matching TRBD2. Germline V gene lookup returns CDR1 SGHAT and CDR2 FQNNGV. CDR3 length: 14 amino acids. J was trimmed by 4 bases and V by 6 bases; bases with no gene match: 8. The CDR3 DNA is TGTGCCAGCAGTTTGGGACTAGATTCTTACGAGCAGTACTTC. Protein product: CASSLGLDSYEQYF.

CDR3 sequence (DNA): TGCGCCAGCAGCCAAGATCTGGCGGGAAACTCTGGAAACACCATATATTTT. Its translation is CASSQDLAGNSGNTIYF. V gene TRBV4-1 combines with J gene TRBJ1-3, with D unclear. Germline values: CDR1 MGHRA, CDR2 YSYEKL. The CDR3 is made up of 17 amino acids. Deletions cut 0 bases from V and 0 bases from J, with 12 bases between.

This rearrangement joins TRBV21-1 to TRBJ1-2; the table gives TRBD1 as D, unverified against the DNA. TRBV21-1 is shown as a pseudogene. The CDR3 loop spans 17 amino acids. The DNA of the CDR3 is TGTGCCAGCAGCGACAATAAAGGGGACAGGGGAGGCTATGGCTACACCTTC. It encodes CASSDNKGDRGGYGYTF.

The chain joins TRBV5-1 to TRBJ2-5; 10 bases are shared with TRBD1. V trimming: 4 bases; J trimming: 5 bases; junction bases outside the gene matches: 11. The CDR3 contains 16 residues. Germline V gene sequence: CDR1 SGHRS, CDR2 YFSETQ. As DNA, the CDR3 is TGCGCCAGCAGCGGCACCGGGACAGGGGACGGCGAGACCCAGTACTTC. This sequence encodes CASSGTGTGDGETQYF. Combining the CDR3 with reference TRBV5-1 and TRBJ2-5 gives the whole variable domain KAGVTQTPRYLIKTRGQQVTLSCSPISGHRSVSWYQQTPGQGLQFLFEYFSETQRNKGNFPGRFSGRQFSNSRSEMNVSTLELGDSALYLCASSGTGTGDGETQYFGPGTRLLVL.

The V gene is TRBV18, the J gene TRBJ2-4, with D unresolved. Trimming shortened V by 6 bases and J by 1 base, and 7 bases separated the two germline ends. CDR1 and CDR2 (germline): KGHSH, LQKENI. The CDR3 runs 13 residues. The CDR3 DNA reads as TGTGCCAGCTCCGAGTGGGCCAAAAACATTCAGTACTTC. Protein: CASSEWAKNIQYF.

The chain joins TRBV18 to TRBJ1-5; TRBD1 matches 7 bases. Unmatched junction bases numbered 11, after V lost 2 bases and J lost 7 bases. Germline V gene lookup returns CDR1 KGHSH and CDR2 LQKENI. The CDR3 length is 16 residues. The CDR3 nucleotides read TGTGCCAGCTCACCATCGGTCGAGGGGGCTGGGCAGCCCCAGCATTTT. Its protein is CASSPSVEGAGQPQHF.

The chain combines TRBV28 with TRBJ1-1; possibly TRBD1 for D (6 bases). Trimming shortened V by 4 bases and J by 1 base, and 13 bases separated the two germline ends. The germline V gene has CDR1 MDHEN and CDR2 SYDVKM. This CDR3 region has 15 residues. The DNA for the CDR3 is TGTGCCAGCAGTTCCCCCTTACAGGGGAACACTGAAGCTTTCTTT. It codes for CASSSPLQGNTEAFF.

This clone showed up just once. The J gene is TRBJ2-3, the V gene TRBV19, with 7 bases lining up with TRBD1. The germline gives CDR1 LNHDA, CDR2 SQIVND (reference sequence). V was pared by 6 bases and J by 2 bases, with 5 bases of the junction left unmatched. The CDR3 totals 14 residues. DNA for the CDR3: TGTGCCAGTAGCTCGGACAGGCCCACAGATACGCAGTATTTT. Protein: CASSSDRPTDTQYF. The full variable domain, in which reference TRBV19 and TRBJ2-3 provide the parts outside the CDR3, is DGGITQSPKYLFRKEGQNVTLSCEQNLNHDAMYWYRQDPGQGLRLIYYSQIVNDFQKGDIAEGYSVSREKKESFPLTVTSAQKNPTAFYLCASSSDRPTDTQYFGPGTRLTVL.

In this sample, this clone turned up a few times. The rearrangement links TRBV30 to TRBJ1-3; TRBD1 matches 7 bases. CDR1 and CDR2 from the germline V gene are GTSNPN and SVGIG (reference sequence). The CDR3 length is 13 residues. V lost 4 bases, J lost 2 bases, and 2 bases stayed unmatched. The CDR3 loop reads CAWTTGAGNTIYF. DNA of the CDR3: TGTGCCTGGACTACAGGGGCTGGAAACACCATATATTTT. Variable domain in full (rest from reference TRBV30 and TRBJ1-3): SQTIHQWPATLVQPVGSPLSLECTVEGTSNPNLYWYRQAAGRGLQLLFYSVGIGQISSEVPQNLSASRPQDRQFILSSKKLLLSDSGFYLCAWTTGAGNTIYFGEGSWLTVV.